A single sample is the source of the 14 T cell receptor beta chains below, sequenced in a study of T cell responses to AZD1222 COVID-19 vaccine. Clones were sequenced by immunoSEQ multiplex PCR, and TCRdb holds only the in-frame ones, with some missing. Of about 130,000 clones in the sample, 75% to 95% were seen once. The input for sequencing was peripheral blood, taken on day 0 of AZD1222 vaccination. The receptors shown here come from an adult in good health.

The chain uses TRBV6-5 and TRBJ2-7; D gene uncertain. The V and J ends lost 7 bases and 9 bases respectively, with 16 bases between them. The CDR3 consists of 12 residues. CDR1 is MNHEY, CDR2 SVGAGI, per germline. The CDR3 DNA follows: TGTGCCAGCATAGGCCCACTCGACGGGCAGTACTTC. This translates into CASIGPLDGQYF.

This chain joins TRBV29-1 and TRBJ2-1, with 9 nucleotides matching TRBD1. The germline V gene encodes CDR1 SQVTM and CDR2 ANQGSEA. V dropped 1 base and J dropped 5; count of bases not matched to a gene: 15. This CDR3 has 18 residues. DNA of the CDR3: TGCAGCGTTGAAGGCGGGACAGGGAGGGGGAATAGGCACAATGAGCAGTTCTTC. It specifies CSVEGGTGRGNRHNEQFF.

This clone was detected once. The rearrangement joins TRBV14 to TRBJ1-1, with D possibly TRBD1 on 5 matching bases. With 4 bases removed from V and 0 bases from J, the gap between germline ends came to 12 bases. This CDR3 is built from 15 residues. Per germline, CDR1 SGHDN and CDR2 FVKESK. CDR3 amino acids: CASSRLTVMNTEAFF. The CDR3 coding sequence is TGTGCCAGCAGCCGACTGACAGTCATGAACACTGAAGCTTTCTTT.

The rearrangement links TRBV27 to TRBJ2-1; 12 nucleotides line up with TRBD2. CDR1 MNHEY and CDR2 SMNVEV come from the germline V gene (reference sequence). V lost 6 bases, J lost 7 bases, and 13 bases stayed unmatched. The CDR3 is 17 residues long. CDR3 residues: CASSTTTSGRKGNEQFF. CDR3 bases: TGTGCCAGCAGCACCACCACTAGCGGGAGGAAGGGTAATGAGCAGTTCTTC.

The J gene is TRBJ2-7, the V gene TRBV5-4, with D uncertain. The V and J ends lost 4 bases and 2 bases respectively, with 16 bases between them. The CDR3 extends over 15 amino acids. Germline V gene lookup returns CDR1 SGHNT and CDR2 YYREEE (reference sequence). The CDR3 DNA follows: TGTGCCAGCAGCCCCTCCTCCCGCGGTACCTACGAGCAGTACTTC. This sequence encodes CASSPSSRGTYEQYF. The variable domain in full, completed from reference TRBV5-4 and TRBJ2-7, reads ETGVTQSPTHLIKTRGQQVTLRCSSQSGHNTVSWYQQALGQGPQFIFQYYREEENGRGNFPPRFSGLQFPNYSSELNVNALELDDSALYLCASSPSSRGTYEQYFGPGTRLTVT.

A remark on this clone: The same CDR3 also results from other DNA sequences found in this sample. The gene calls are TRBV7-9 and TRBJ2-1; tentative D call: TRBD2 (5 bases). The germline V gene has CDR1 SEHNR and CDR2 FQNEAQ (reference sequence). The CDR3 contains 16 residues. With 3 bases removed from V and 0 bases from J, the gap between germline ends came to 12 bases. In DNA form, the CDR3 reads TGTGCCAGCAGCTTGTCTCTCGCGGGCTCCTACAATGAGCAGTTCTTC. It specifies CASSLSLAGSYNEQFF.

This clone came up once. The CDR3 sequence is CASSLRGVHTEAFF. CDR3 nucleotides: TGTGCCAGCAGCTTGCGGGGCGTTCACACTGAAGCTTTCTTT. V is TRBV7-9 and J is TRBJ1-1; possibly TRBD1 for D (5 bases). Germline loops: CDR1 SEHNR, CDR2 FQNEAQ (reference sequence). V dropped 3 bases and J dropped 3 bases, with 11 bases sitting between them. The CDR3 is 14 amino acids.

This rearrangement joins TRBV30 to TRBJ2-3; 9 bases match TRBD1. The CDR3 has 15 amino acids. Germline CDR1 is GTSNPN and CDR2 is SVGIG (reference sequence). V lost 3 bases and J lost 0; bases outside the gene matches: 4. The DNA for the CDR3 is TGTGCCTGGAGGCGAGGACAGGGGAGCACAGATACGCAGTATTTT. Translation: CAWRRGQGSTDTQYF. Drawing the rest from reference TRBV30 and TRBJ2-3, the complete variable domain is SQTIHQWPATLVQPVGSPLSLECTVEGTSNPNLYWYRQAAGRGLQLLFYSVGIGQISSEVPQNLSASRPQDRQFILSSKKLLLSDSGFYLCAWRRGQGSTDTQYFGPGTRLTVL.

V gene TRBV4-1 combines with J gene TRBJ1-4; no clear D gene. The CDR3 totals 15 residues. The germline CDR1 and CDR2 sequences are MGHRA and YSYEKL. Trimming took 7 bases from V and 0 from J, leaving 12 bases between them. In DNA form, the CDR3 reads TGCGCCAGCAAGAGGGAGAGTTCAACTAATGAAAAACTGTTTTTT. The encoded protein is CASKRESSTNEKLFF.

In this sample, this clone turned up once. The genes are TRBV7-8 and TRBJ2-7, with unresolved D. Trimming removed 1 base from V and 4 bases from J, with 8 bases in between. Germline V gene data show CDR1 as SGHVS and CDR2 as FQNEAQ. The CDR3 consists of 13 residues. The CDR3 nucleotides read TGTGCCAGCAGCTTAGAGGTTGGGTACGAGCAGTACTTC. Translating gives CASSLEVGYEQYF. The full variable domain, its missing parts supplied by reference TRBV7-8 and TRBJ2-7, is GAGVSQSPRYKVAKRGQDVALRCDPISGHVSLFWYQQALGQGPEFLTYFQNEAQLDKSGLPSDRFFAERPEGSVSTLKIQRTQQEDSAVYLCASSLEVGYEQYFGPGTRLTVT.

This chain connects TRBV5-4 to TRBJ1-2; tentatively, D is TRBD1 (5 bases). The V end lost 1 base, the J end lost 5 bases, and 12 bases lay between the germline ends. In germline, CDR1 is SGHNT, CDR2 YYREEE (reference sequence). This CDR3 region has 14 residues. The CDR3 region has the DNA TGTGCCAGCAGCTTGCCGGGGACTTTTTATGGCTACACCTTC. Encoded protein: CASSLPGTFYGYTF.

The chain couples TRBV5-6 to TRBJ2-2; 9 bases match TRBD1. With V trimmed by 1 base and J by 7 bases, 14 bases remained unmatched. This CDR3 comprises 18 residues. The germline V gene has CDR1 SGHDT and CDR2 YYEEEE. The CDR3 coding sequence is TGTGCCAGCAGCTTGCTCCGTTCGGGACAGGGTGAAATCGGGGAGCTGTTTTTT. Amino acid sequence: CASSLLRSGQGEIGELFF.

This rearrangement joins TRBV2 to TRBJ2-1, with D possibly called TRBD1 or TRBD2 (7 bases each). The CDR3 has 15 amino acids. Per the germline V gene, CDR1 is SNHLY and CDR2 is FYNNEI. V lost 7 bases, J lost 3 bases, and 16 bases lay in between. DNA for the CDR3: TGTGCCAGCAAAGGGGGCGGGAGCCTCTACAATGAGCAGTTCTTC. Residues: CASKGGGSLYNEQFF.

V usage is TRBV19 and J usage is TRBJ2-4; TRBD2 agrees at 11 bases. The CDR3 sequence is 13 residues long. Germline V CDR1 and CDR2: LNHDA, SQIVND (reference sequence). The V segment lost 8 bases and the J segment 9 bases; nucleotides outside the gene matches: 6. CDR3 region: CASSTSGSTIQYF. The CDR3 DNA sequence: TGTGCCAGTTCTACTAGCGGGAGTACCATTCAGTACTTC. Full variable domain (rest looked up from reference TRBV19 and TRBJ2-4): DGGITQSPKYLFRKEGQNVTLSCEQNLNHDAMYWYRQDPGQGLRLIYYSQIVNDFQKGDIAEGYSVSREKKESFPLTVTSAQKNPTAFYLCASSTSGSTIQYFGAGTRLSVL.